This T cell receptor beta chain was recovered during a study of blood T cell repertoires in COVID-19. Study-wide background: COVID-19 samples collected from the United States, Italy and Spain covered acute and convalescent phases. PBMCs, B-cell-depleted T cells, or T cells provided the cDNA or gDNA that made up the material.

The CDR3 consists of 16 residues. Germline V gives CDR1 MNHEY, CDR2 SVGEGT. V shed 2 bases, J shed 2 bases, and the junction held 6 bases outside the gene matches. Per the study methods: Reference gene primer amplification gave nucleated cell count estimates. The method was immunoSEQ multiplex PCR; TCRdb's version includes in-frame clones alone and lacks a portion of them. The V and J calls and clone size were taken over from that table, and D and trimming were inferred from the DNA. The sample lists fewer than 700,000 clones; about 88% were seen once. Sequencing used peripheral blood. The TCR originated in a woman aged 45 to 65 with COVID-19, enrolled during active disease. The chain recombines TRBV6-2 or TRBV6-3 with TRBJ1-5; 7 nucleotides line up with TRBD1. This CDR3 is CASSYHPDRGNQPQHF. Here the CDR3 DNA reads TGTGCCAGCAGTTACCACCCAGACAGGGGCAATCAGCCCCAGCATTTT.